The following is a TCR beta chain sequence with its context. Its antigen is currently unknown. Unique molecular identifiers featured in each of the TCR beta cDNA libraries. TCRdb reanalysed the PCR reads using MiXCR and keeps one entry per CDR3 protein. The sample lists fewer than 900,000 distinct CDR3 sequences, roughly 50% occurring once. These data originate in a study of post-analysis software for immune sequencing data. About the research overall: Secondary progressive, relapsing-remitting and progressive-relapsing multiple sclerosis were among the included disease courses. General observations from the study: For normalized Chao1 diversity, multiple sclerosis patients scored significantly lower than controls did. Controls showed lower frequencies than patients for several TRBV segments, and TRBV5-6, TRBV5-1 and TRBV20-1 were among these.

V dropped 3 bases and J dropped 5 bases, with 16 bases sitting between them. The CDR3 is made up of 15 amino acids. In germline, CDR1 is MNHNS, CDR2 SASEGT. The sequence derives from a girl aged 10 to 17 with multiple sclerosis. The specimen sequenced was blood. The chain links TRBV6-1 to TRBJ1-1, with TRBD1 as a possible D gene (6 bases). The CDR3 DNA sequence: TGTGCCAGCAGTGACCCACAGGGAGCAGGTACTGAAGCTTTCTTT. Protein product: CASSDPQGAGTEAFF.